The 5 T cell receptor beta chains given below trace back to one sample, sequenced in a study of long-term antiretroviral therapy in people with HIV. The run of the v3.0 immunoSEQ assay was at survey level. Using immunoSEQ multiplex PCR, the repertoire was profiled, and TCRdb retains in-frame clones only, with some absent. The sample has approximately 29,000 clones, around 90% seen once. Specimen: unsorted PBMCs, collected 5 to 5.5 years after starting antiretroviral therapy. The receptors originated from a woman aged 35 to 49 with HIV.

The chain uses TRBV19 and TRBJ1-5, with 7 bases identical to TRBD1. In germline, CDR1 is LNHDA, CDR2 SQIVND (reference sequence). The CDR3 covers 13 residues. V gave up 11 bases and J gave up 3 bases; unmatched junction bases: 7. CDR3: CASMDRHNQPQHF. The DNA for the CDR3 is TGTGCCTCGATGGACAGGCACAATCAGCCCCAGCATTTT.

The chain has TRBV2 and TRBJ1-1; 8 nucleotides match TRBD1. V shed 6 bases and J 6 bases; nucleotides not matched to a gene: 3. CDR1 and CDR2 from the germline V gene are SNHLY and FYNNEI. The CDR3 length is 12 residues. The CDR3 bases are TGTGCCAGCAGAGACAGGGGTGCTGAAGCTTTCTTT. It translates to CASRDRGAEAFF.

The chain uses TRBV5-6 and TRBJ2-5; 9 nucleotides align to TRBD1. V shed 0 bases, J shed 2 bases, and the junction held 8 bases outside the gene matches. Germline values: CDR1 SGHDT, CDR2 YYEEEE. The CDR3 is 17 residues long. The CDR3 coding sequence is TGTGCCAGCAGCTTGGCCTACGACAGGGGGAATCAAGAGACCCAGTACTTC. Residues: CASSLAYDRGNQETQYF.

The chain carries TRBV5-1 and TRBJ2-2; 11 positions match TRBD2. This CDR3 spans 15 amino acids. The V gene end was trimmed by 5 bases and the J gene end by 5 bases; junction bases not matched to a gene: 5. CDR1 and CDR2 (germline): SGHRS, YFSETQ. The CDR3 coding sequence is TGCGCCAGCAGTGAAGGGACTAGCGGAACCGGGGAGCTGTTTTTT. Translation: CASSEGTSGTGELFF.

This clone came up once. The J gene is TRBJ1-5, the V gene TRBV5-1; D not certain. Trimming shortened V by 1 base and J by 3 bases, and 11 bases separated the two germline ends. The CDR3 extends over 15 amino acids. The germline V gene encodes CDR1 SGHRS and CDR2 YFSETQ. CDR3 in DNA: TGCGCCAGCAGCTTGTTTTCAGGTACCAATCAGCCCCAGCATTTT. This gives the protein CASSLFSGTNQPQHF. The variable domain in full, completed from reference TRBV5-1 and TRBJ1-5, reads KAGVTQTPRYLIKTRGQQVTLSCSPISGHRSVSWYQQTPGQGLQFLFEYFSETQRNKGNFPGRFSGRQFSNSRSEMNVSTLELGDSALYLCASSLFSGTNQPQHFGDGTRLSIL.